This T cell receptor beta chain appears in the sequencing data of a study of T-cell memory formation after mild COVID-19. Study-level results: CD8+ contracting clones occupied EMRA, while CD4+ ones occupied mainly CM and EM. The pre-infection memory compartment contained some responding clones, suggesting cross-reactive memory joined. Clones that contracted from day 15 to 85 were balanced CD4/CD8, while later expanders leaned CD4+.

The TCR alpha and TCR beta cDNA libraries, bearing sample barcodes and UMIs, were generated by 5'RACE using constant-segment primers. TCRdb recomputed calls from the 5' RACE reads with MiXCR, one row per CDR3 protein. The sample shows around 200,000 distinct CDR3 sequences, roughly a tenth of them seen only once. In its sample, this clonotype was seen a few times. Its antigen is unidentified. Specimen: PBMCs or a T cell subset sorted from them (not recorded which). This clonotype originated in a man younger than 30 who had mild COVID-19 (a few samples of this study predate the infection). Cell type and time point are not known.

CDR3 loop: CASSLGTSGPRETQYF. The CDR3 DNA reads as TGTGCCAGCAGCTTAGGGACTAGCGGCCCCCGGGAGACCCAGTACTTC. The rearrangement links TRBV7-9 to TRBJ2-5, with 10 nucleotides matching TRBD2. After removal of 1 base from V and 5 bases from J, the junction contained 7 bases not matched to a gene. The germline gives CDR1 SEHNR, CDR2 FQNEAQ (reference sequence). This CDR3 contains 16 residues.